This record concerns one TCR beta chain sequence. In the authors' workflow: Amplification from reference gene primers served as the basis for estimated nucleated cell counts. The assay was immunoSEQ multiplex PCR, and TCRdb's table has in-frame clones only and misses some. D and trimming come from the DNA, and the V and J calls and clone size come from that table. The sample lists 300,000 to 450,000 clones; about 90% were seen once. Participant reports of clinical history set cohort assignment. Exposed volunteers were people who met a COVID-19 case within 2 weeks before study entry. Germline V gene data show CDR1 as SNHLY and CDR2 as FYNNEI. Deletions cut 3 bases from V and 10 bases from J, with 16 bases between. The CDR3 totals 15 residues. The entry originates in a study of blood T cell repertoires in COVID-19. Looking at the study overall: Specimens from acute and convalescent COVID-19 originated in the United States, Italy and Spain.

This chain joins TRBV2 and TRBJ1-6; D is perhaps TRBD1 (5 bases). This clonotype originated in a woman aged 25-40 years who had been exposed to COVID-19. The sequencing input was PBMCs or T cells enriched from blood (not recorded which). The CDR3 DNA follows: TGTGCCAGCAGTGATCTCGGGGGAGTAGGGTCACCCCTCCACTTT. This translates into CASSDLGGVGSPLHF.